The 22 T cell receptor beta chains below were found in one sample sequenced in a study of T cell repertoires in cytomegalovirus infection (dated by TCRdb to between 2018 and 2021). According to the study, the label for this sample's treatment or condition signals: in vitro stimulation with specific CMV peptide epitopes to enrich CMV-specific T cells. These TCRs are of unknown antigen specificity. The instrument given in TCRdb is Illumina HiSeq 1500. The raw public reads went through TCRdb reprocessing: fastp at Q25, MiXCR clone calling, in-frame beta chains kept. Each entry is one CDR3 protein sequence, shown with its most common DNA and genes. The sample profile shows about 570,000 distinct CDR3 sequences; under 45% of them were found once. The ten largest clones add up to roughly 50% of the sample. The sequencing used cultured PBMCs, collected from culture after CMV antigen stimulation. The source of these receptors is a human donor in good health (CMV status not recorded). Some clones in this sample may be carry-over from other donors' samples.

The chain links TRBV7-8 to TRBJ2-1; 10 bases are shared with TRBD2. Losses at the gene ends were 3 bases for V and 4 bases for J; bases not matched to a gene: 3. The CDR3 has 15 residues. CDR1 is SGHVS and CDR2 is FQNEAQ in the germline V gene. The CDR3 here is CASSFKRGGYNEQFF. As DNA, the CDR3 is TGTGCCAGCAGCTTCAAGCGGGGGGGGTACAATGAGCAGTTCTTC. The entire variable domain, with the rest obtained from reference TRBV7-8 and TRBJ2-1, is as follows: GAGVSQSPRYKVAKRGQDVALRCDPISGHVSLFWYQQALGQGPEFLTYFQNEAQLDKSGLPSDRFFAERPEGSVSTLKIQRTQQEDSAVYLCASSFKRGGYNEQFFGPGTRLTVL.

This chain links TRBV6-1 with TRBJ1-4, with D tentatively TRBD1 (6 bases). Trimming took 10 bases from V and 5 from J, leaving 8 bases between them. The germline gives CDR1 MNHNS, CDR2 SASEGT. This CDR3 has 11 amino acids. CDR3 in amino acids: CATDSNEKLFF. The CDR3, as DNA: TGTGCCACGGACAGCAATGAAAAACTGTTTTTT.

This clonotype was picked up a small number of times. The V and J genes are TRBV7-2 and TRBJ2-2; 7 bases line up with TRBD2. After removal of 1 base from V and 9 bases from J, the junction contained 8 bases not matched to a gene. The CDR3 runs 15 residues. The V gene's germline CDR1 is SGHTA and CDR2 FQGNSA. The CDR3: CASSLVEERGRELFF. Here the CDR3 DNA reads TGTGCCAGCAGCTTAGTCGAGGAGCGGGGTCGGGAGCTGTTTTTT.

This clonotype occurred a few times. The chain uses TRBV5-6 and TRBJ2-7; a weak D match, TRBD1 (5 bases). CDR3 length equals 14 residues. The V end lost 1 base, the J end lost 5 bases, and 13 bases lay between the germline ends. The V gene's germline CDR1 is SGHDT and CDR2 YYEEEE. CDR3 loop: CASSLTFQGHEQYF. CDR3 in DNA: TGTGCCAGCAGCTTGACCTTCCAGGGCCACGAGCAGTACTTC.

The chain has TRBV18 and TRBJ1-5; D not certain. Germline assignment: CDR1 KGHSH and CDR2 LQKENI. The CDR3 is 13 amino acids. V lost 2 bases and J lost 5, with 7 bases in between. CDR3 nucleotides: TGTGCCAGCTCACCAGGCCTAGATCAGCCCCAGCATTTT. This codes for CASSPGLDQPQHF. Full variable domain (missing parts from reference TRBV18 and TRBJ1-5): NAGVMQNPRHLVRRRGQEARLRCSPMKGHSHVYWYRQLPEEGLKFMVYLQKENIIDESGMPKERFSAEFPKEGPSILRIQQVVRGDSAAYFCASSPGLDQPQHFGDGTRLSIL.

The V call is TRBV12-5, the J call TRBJ1-5; D remains unclear. Between the trimmed V and J ends, which lost 0 bases and 5 bases, there was a span of 14 bases. This CDR3 has 16 residues. Germline values: CDR1 LGHNT, CDR2 FRNRAP. CDR3 sequence reads: CASGLVLGKGHQPQHF. CDR3 sequence (DNA): TGTGCTAGTGGTTTGGTATTAGGGAAAGGGCATCAGCCCCAGCATTTT.

The chain has TRBV6-1 and TRBJ1-6; no clear D. The V and J ends lost 3 bases and 9 bases respectively, with 12 bases between them. This CDR3 has 14 residues. Germline assignment: CDR1 MNHNS and CDR2 SASEGT. This chain's CDR3 is CASSEWQASSPLHF. The CDR3, as DNA: TGTGCCAGCAGTGAGTGGCAAGCATCTTCACCCCTCCACTTT.

In this sample, this clonotype turned up a few times. The chain uses TRBV7-9 and TRBJ1-3; the D is unclear. Germline V gene sequence: CDR1 SEHNR, CDR2 FQNEAQ (reference sequence). The CDR3 extends over 15 amino acids. V lost 5 bases and J 4 bases, leaving 15 bases between the germline ends. The DNA for the CDR3 is TGTGCCAGCAGCCAATCCTTGGTTGGCGGAAACACCATATATTTT. This translates into CASSQSLVGGNTIYF. Drawing the rest from reference TRBV7-9 and TRBJ1-3, the complete variable domain is DTGVSQNPRHKITKRGQNVTFRCDPISEHNRLYWYRQTLGQGPEFLTYFQNEAQLEKSRLLSDRFSAERPKGSFSTLEIQRTEQGDSAMYLCASSQSLVGGNTIYFGEGSWLTVV.

Regarding this clonotype: The junction departs from germline at one end; a sequencing error may be responsible. The V call is TRBV5-4, the J call TRBJ2-1, with 8 bases identical to TRBD2. The V gene's germline CDR1 is SGHNT and CDR2 YYREEE (reference sequence). CDR3 length equals 15 residues. The CDR3 sequence: CASSPRGDSHNEQFF. The DNA of the CDR3 is TGTGCCAGCAGCCCGCGGGGGGACTCCCACAATGAGCAGTTCTTC.

Ten or more counts support this clonotype. The rearrangement uses TRBV7-2 and TRBJ2-3; 9 nucleotides line up with TRBD1. With 5 bases clipped from V and 2 bases from J, the junction kept 5 bases outside the gene matches. CDR3 size: 15 residues. Germline values: CDR1 SGHTA, CDR2 FQGNSA. Here the CDR3 DNA reads TGTGCCAGCAGCGAAACAGGGGGCTTCACAGATACGCAGTATTTT. Its protein product is CASSETGGFTDTQYF.

This clonotype was found a few times. The rearrangement joins TRBV18 to TRBJ1-5; no clear D gene. CDR3 length equals 15 residues. Trimming left V 0 bases short and J 3 bases short, with 9 bases between. Germline V gene sequence: CDR1 KGHSH, CDR2 LQKENI. Here the CDR3 DNA reads TGTGCCAGCTCACCACCTGGGCTGATCAATCAGCCCCAGCATTTT. This gives the protein CASSPPGLINQPQHF.

In this sample, this clonotype turned up once. This chain links TRBV5-4 with TRBJ2-3; TRBD1 agrees at 9 bases. Trimming removed 3 bases from V and 2 bases from J; junction bases left unmatched: 4. CDR1 and CDR2 (germline): SGHNT, YYREEE (reference sequence). The CDR3 extends over 15 amino acids. Here the CDR3 DNA reads TGTGCCAGCAGCTCCGGGACAGGGCCCACAGATACGCAGTATTTT. It encodes CASSSGTGPTDTQYF.

The chain recombines TRBV5-1 with TRBJ2-7; perhaps D is TRBD1 or TRBD2 (5 bases each). Germline V CDR1 and CDR2: SGHRS, YFSETQ. The CDR3 extends over 14 amino acids. With 0 bases removed from V and 9 bases from J, the gap between germline ends came to 16 bases. The CDR3 bases are TGCGCCAGCAGCTTGGAGGCGGCCGGGACGCCGCAGTACTTC. It is translated as CASSLEAAGTPQYF.

The chain uses TRBV18 and TRBJ2-7; TRBD2 agrees at 10 bases. The CDR3 contains 17 residues. CDR1 is KGHSH, CDR2 LQKENI, per germline. The J segment lost 5 bases and the V segment lost 3 bases, leaving 13 bases of the junction unmatched. The CDR3 DNA sequence: TGTGCCAGCTCACCCCTAGCGGGAGTAGGTAGCGTCCACGAGCAGTACTTC. Translating it yields CASSPLAGVGSVHEQYF.

The chain links TRBV24-1 to TRBJ2-3; 15 bases match TRBD2. Germline-derived CDR1 and CDR2 are KGHDR and SFDVKD. The CDR3 sequence is 18 residues long. J was trimmed by 3 bases and V by 3 bases; bases with no gene match: 6. CDR3 DNA: TGTGCCACCAGTGATCCCGGGACTAGCGGGGGGTATACAGATACGCAGTATTTT. It yields the protein CATSDPGTSGGYTDTQYF.

The chain recombines TRBV6-2 or TRBV6-3 with TRBJ2-3; D perhaps matches TRBD2 (5 bases). The CDR3 length is 16 residues. CDR1 and CDR2 (germline): MNHEY, SVGEGT. Trimming removed 1 base from V and 2 bases from J, with 13 bases in between. The CDR3 loop reads CASSYWTSLPTDTQYF. CDR3 nucleotides: TGTGCCAGCAGTTACTGGACTTCTCTCCCCACAGATACGCAGTATTTT.

The J gene is TRBJ1-4, the V gene TRBV12-5; perhaps TRBD1 as D (5 bases). In germline, CDR1 is LGHNT, CDR2 FRNRAP. V was shortened by 0 bases and J by 3 bases, with 17 bases between the two germline ends. The CDR3 covers 18 residues. This CDR3 is CASGLVRGRAAANEKLFF. DNA of the CDR3: TGTGCTAGTGGTTTGGTACGTGGCAGGGCGGCGGCTAATGAAAAACTGTTTTTT.

This clonotype came up once. The CDR3 DNA follows: TGTGCCAGCAGCCAAAATCGTGATGAGCAGTTCTTC. Translating it yields CASSQNRDEQFF. The J gene is TRBJ2-1, the V gene TRBV3-1, with D unresolved. Between the trimmed V and J ends, which lost 2 bases and 8 bases, there was a span of 7 bases. The germline V gene encodes CDR1 LGHDT and CDR2 YNNKEL (reference sequence). This CDR3 has 12 amino acids.

Only a few counts were recorded for this clonotype. The J gene is TRBJ1-2, the V gene TRBV7-2, with unresolved D. The CDR3 sequence is 13 residues long. The germline V gene encodes CDR1 SGHTA and CDR2 FQGNSA. Trimming left V 1 base short and J 9 bases short, with 12 bases between. The CDR3 nucleotides are TGTGCCAGCAGCTTAGGGGCGTCGGGGAGCTACACCTTC. It codes for CASSLGASGSYTF.

This clonotype was detected ten times or more. V gene TRBV11-2 combines with J gene TRBJ1-1, with TRBD1 matching 12 bases. Germline CDR1 SGHAT, CDR2 FQNNGV. V trimming: 3 bases; J trimming: 8 bases; junction bases outside the gene matches: 1. This CDR3 is 13 amino acids long. This CDR3 reads CASSFGTGGEAFF. The DNA for the CDR3 is TGTGCCAGCAGCTTTGGGACAGGGGGCGAAGCTTTCTTT. The whole variable domain, remainder taken from reference TRBV11-2 and TRBJ1-1, is EAGVAQSPRYKIIEKRQSVAFWCNPISGHATLYWYQQILGQGPKLLIQFQNNGVVDDSQLPKDRFSAERLKGVDSTLKIQPAKLEDSAVYLCASSFGTGGEAFFGQGTRLTVV.

This clonotype was recorded a few times. This chain uses TRBV7-2 with TRBJ1-6; TRBD1 agrees at 8 bases. The V gene end was trimmed by 0 bases and the J gene end by 7 bases; junction bases not matched to a gene: 5. CDR3 length equals 16 residues. Germline CDR1 reads SGHTA; CDR2 reads FQGNSA. DNA for the CDR3: TGTGCCAGCAGCTTAGCGATCGGGACAGGAAATTCACCCCTCCACTTT. The encoded protein is CASSLAIGTGNSPLHF.

The chain uses TRBV20-1 and TRBJ2-1; no definite D call. Trimming took off 6 bases at V and 3 bases at J, with 12 bases between the two ends. Germline CDR1 is DFQATT and CDR2 is SNEGSKA (reference sequence). The CDR3 has 13 residues. The CDR3 DNA reads TGCAGTGCATCGGTGAGCCACTACAATGAGCAGTTCTTC. This gives the protein CSASVSHYNEQFF.